This T cell receptor beta chain stems from a study of control samples from healthy donors and cancer patients. Here immunoSEQ multiplex PCR was the method, and the copy in TCRdb shows in-frame clones only, minus some. This sample has 60,000 to 70,000 clones; 84% occur once, and the top ten carry about 3%. The CDR3 is 13 amino acids. V lost 4 bases to trimming and J lost 7 bases, with 13 bases between them. CDR1 SGHTA and CDR2 FQGNSA come from the germline V gene. This chain connects TRBV7-2 to TRBJ1-2, with no clear D. The source material was PBMCs. The sequence was obtained from a woman between 50 and 59 years old with lung cancer. The CDR3 protein is CASSSPGGSGYTF. CDR3 sequence (DNA): TGTGCCAGCAGCTCCCCAGGAGGGAGTGGCTACACCTTC.